This T cell receptor beta chain appears in the sequencing data of a study of T cell responses to AZD1222 COVID-19 vaccine. The protocol was immunoSEQ multiplex PCR, while the TCRdb copy is restricted to in-frame clones and leaves out a portion. Among 120,000 or so clones, under 95% were seen once, and the ten largest hold around 7.8%. Germline values: CDR1 SGHTA, CDR2 FQGNSA. V lost 3 bases, J lost 3 bases, and 5 bases stayed unmatched. The CDR3 is 15 residues long. The source was peripheral blood, collected on day 0 of AZD1222 vaccination. The chain carries TRBV7-2 and TRBJ1-5; TRBD1 agrees at 7 bases. This clonotype originated in an adult in good health. CDR3 sequence (DNA): TGTGCCAGCAGCTTGGGGACAGTACTCAATCAGCCCCAGCATTTT. Its translation is CASSLGTVLNQPQHF. Drawing the rest from reference TRBV7-2 and TRBJ1-5, the complete variable domain is GAGVSQSPSNKVTEKGKDVELRCDPISGHTALYWYRQSLGQGLEFLIYFQGNSAPDKSGLPSDRFSAERTGGSVSTLTIQRTQQEDSAVYLCASSLGTVLNQPQHFGDGTRLSIL.